This T cell receptor (beta chain) emerged from a study of PD-L1 blockade in urothelial cancer. In the study overall: Patients initiated atezolizumab around 2014 at 1,200 mg intravenously every 3 weeks. Treatment start was followed by blood analysis at 3 weeks (second dose) and again at 6 weeks.

To note about this clone: No antigen is known for it.

Assay used: immunoSEQ multiplex PCR; TCRdb lists only in-frame clones, some missing. The table includes about 51,000 clones, approximately 83% detected once. Broader study findings: Clonality of blood TCR below the median before treatment predicted better survival. At the 3-week point, tumor-associated blood clones expanded more in durable-benefit patients.

With V trimmed by 3 bases and J by 2 bases, 10 bases remained unmatched. The germline gives CDR1 KGHSH, CDR2 LQKENI. The CDR3 spans 17 residues. The source of this sequence is a man in his 60s with urothelial cancer. The sample here was PBMCs, taken around atezolizumab (anti-PD-L1) treatment. This rearrangement joins TRBV18 to TRBJ1-3; the match to TRBD1 covers 7 bases. The CDR3 nucleotides read TGTGCCAGCTCACCTGGATCAGGGGGTCTCCCTGGAAACACCATATATTTT. This gives the protein CASSPGSGGLPGNTIYF.